Sequencing of this T cell receptor (beta chain) was carried out in a study of cytomegalovirus exposure and HLA in healthy donors. About the research overall: The same platform used for the 600 to 750 first-cohort repertoires was also used for the 90 to 150 validation repertoires, as a later analysis reported.

V lost 0 bases and J 6 bases, leaving 17 bases between the germline ends. CDR3 length: 16 residues. CDR1 is SGHRS and CDR2 is YFSETQ in the germline V gene. As regards this clone: Its cognate antigen is unknown.

The donors were members of the validation cohort comprising some 130 subjects, separate from the approximately 630-subject first cohort. Whole-study results and caveats: Among TCR beta chains, those listed as cytomegalovirus-associated numbered some 170. Subsequent analysis showed first-cohort TCR clusters tending to co-occur in 120 validation repertoires.

The protocol was immunoSEQ multiplex PCR, while the TCRdb copy is restricted to in-frame clones and leaves out a portion. The sample consists of under 200,000 clones, approximately 86% of them appearing once. This clonotype was sampled from a woman aged 18 to 35 in good health and CMV-seronegative. The sample comprised PBMCs. V usage is TRBV5-1 and J usage is TRBJ2-3; a possible D gene is TRBD2 (5 bases). For the CDR3, the DNA is TGCGCCAGCAGCTTGGGGAGCGGATACTCCGCGGATACGCAGTATTTT. Translated, it gives CASSLGSGYSADTQYF.